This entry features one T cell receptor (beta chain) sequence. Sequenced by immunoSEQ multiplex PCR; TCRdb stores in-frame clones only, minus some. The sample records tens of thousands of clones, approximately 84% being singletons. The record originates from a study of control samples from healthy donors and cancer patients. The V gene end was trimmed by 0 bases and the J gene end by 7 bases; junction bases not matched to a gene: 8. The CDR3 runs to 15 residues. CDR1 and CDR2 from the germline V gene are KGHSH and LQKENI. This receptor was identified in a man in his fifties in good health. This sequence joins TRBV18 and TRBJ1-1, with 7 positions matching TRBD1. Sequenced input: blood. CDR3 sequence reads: CASSPPGQLKFEAFF. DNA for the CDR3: TGTGCCAGCTCACCACCGGGACAGTTGAAATTTGAAGCTTTCTTT.